The TCR beta chain under discussion was sequenced for a study of blood T cell repertoires in COVID-19. Sequencing was performed with immunoSEQ multiplex PCR; in TCRdb, only in-frame clones are kept and a portion is missing. The sample has 650,000 to 800,000 clones, approximately 90% seen once; the top ten hold over 0.2%. This CDR3 is built from 16 residues. Deletions cut 3 bases from V and 3 bases from J, with 16 bases between. The germline CDR1 and CDR2 sequences are LGHNA and YNFKEQ. The receptor's source is a woman aged 18-29 years with acute or convalescent COVID-19. The V gene is TRBV4-2, the J gene TRBJ2-3; D might be TRBD1 (8 bases). Input material: peripheral blood. For the CDR3, the DNA is TGTGCCAGCAGCCAGCGCGACAGGGGAGGGACAGATACGCAGTATTTT. Translation gives CASSQRDRGGTDTQYF.